This entry features one T cell receptor (beta chain) sequence. The data derive from a study of blood T cell repertoires in COVID-19. The wider study: In each case, the material was cDNA or gDNA derived from T cells, B-cell-depleted T cells, or PBMCs.

Original data processing: Reference gene primer amplification yielded estimated nucleated cell counts. This table comes from immunoSEQ multiplex PCR, and its TCRdb copy is limited to in-frame clones, with some not included. V, J and clone size reflect that table, while D and trimming were determined from the DNA. Of 400,000 or so clones in the sample, roughly 90% were seen once. The cohort comprised adults aged 18 to 89 years residing in under 30 US areas. Cohort assignment relied on participant-reported clinical history. This CDR3 has 13 residues. V gave up 6 bases and J gave up 4 bases, with 13 bases separating them.

The chain recombines TRBV12-3 or TRBV12-4 with TRBJ2-7; maybe TRBD1 (6 bases). The origin of this receptor is a woman in her 40s with acute COVID-19. Sequencing was carried out using PBMCs or T cells enriched from blood (not recorded which). The CDR3 DNA reads as TGTGCCAGCAGCAAGGGACAATTATACGAGCAGTACTTC. It encodes CASSKGQLYEQYF.